This T cell receptor beta chain was identified in a study of T cell clones after liver transplantation. Study in general: TCRbeta sequencing after a pre-transplant mixed lymphocyte reaction identified graft-donor-reactive clones, later tracked in post-transplant blood.

The method was immunoSEQ multiplex PCR; TCRdb's version includes in-frame clones alone and lacks a portion of them. The sample lists over 50,000 clones; approximately 84% were seen once. For this clone: Antigen specificity is unknown.

The study's findings and limits: Post-transplant, graft-donor-reactive CD4 TCRbeta sequences in blood dropped significantly in most of the 8 subjects.

Trimming removed 4 bases at V and 10 bases at J, with 9 bases between. The CDR3 extends over 11 amino acids. J is TRBJ2-3 and V is TRBV23-1; D remains unclear. TRBV23-1 counts as an open reading frame of uncertain function. This TCR derives from a human donor who received a liver transplant. Sample: CD4+ T cells from blood, taken before liver transplant. In DNA form, the CDR3 reads TGCGCCAGCAGTCGAAATGCACCGCAGTATTTT. This codes for CASSRNAPQYF.